Listed below are T cell receptor beta chains from one sample, sequenced in a study of graft-versus-host responses after intestinal transplantation. Produced via immunoSEQ multiplex PCR; TCRdb's table is partial and in-frame only. The table shows tens of thousands of clones, with around nine tenths occurring only once. Their specific antigens are unknown. The sample here was unstimulated CD4+ T cells sorted from spleen or lymph node cells, taken before intestinal transplant. These receptors all come from a human donor who received an intestinal transplant. CDR3s include the opening cysteine and the closing phenylalanine or tryptophan. Expanded clones are given a class, and other clones once, few, many or no size at all.

len,j_gene,abundance,v_gene,CDR3aa
13,TRBJ2-7,NA,TRBV10-1,CASSGGQGYEQYF
13,TRBJ1-5,NA,TRBV6-1,CASSEFGNQPQHF
16,TRBJ1-3,NA,TRBV28,CASSLSGTGFGNTIYF
14,TRBJ2-1,NA,TRBV19,CASSRDLTYNEQFF
16,TRBJ2-7,NA,TRBV11-2,CASSDYSGTGSYEQYF
16,TRBJ2-7,NA,TRBV11-2,CASSPIRQGTAYEQYF
14,TRBJ1-1,NA,TRBV19,CASLSLGAATEAFF
15,TRBJ2-2,NA,TRBV5-4,CASSYGRGGTGELFF
15,TRBJ2-1,NA,TRBV5-8,CASSLQGQFYNEQFF
13,TRBJ1-1,NA,TRBV28,CASFRGRNAEAFF
13,TRBJ2-2,NA,TRBV7-2,CASSLQVPGELFF
15,TRBJ1-2,NA,TRBV7-8,CASSFDRGYNYGYTF
15,TRBJ2-5,NA,TRBV7-9,CASSAKGRTQETQYF
14,TRBJ1-2,NA,TRBV28,CASSPTGANYGYTF
15,TRBJ1-5,NA,TRBV6-1,CASSDKLLAVQPQHF
13,TRBJ2-1,once,TRBV7-8,CASSPNRENEQFF
14,TRBJ2-5,NA,TRBV7-6,CASSSGGYQETQYF
15,TRBJ1-4,few,TRBV4-1,CASSQGTTGVEKLFF
14,TRBJ1-4,NA,TRBV6-5,CASRPGKWREKLFF
16,TRBJ2-3,NA,TRBV4-1,CASSQGAGGSTDTQYF
13,TRBJ1-1,NA,TRBV7-9,CASSPRQYSEAFF
16,TRBJ2-1,NA,TRBV5-1,CASSLMGRRPDNEQFF
15,TRBJ2-2,few,TRBV30,CAWSYRDRATGELFF
14,TRBJ1-1,NA,TRBV27,CASRSPLRNTEAFF
15,TRBJ2-1,NA,TRBV6-6,CASGQAQGVINEQFF
14,TRBJ1-2,NA,TRBV7-2,CASSSRQGAYGYTF
13,TRBJ2-1,NA,TRBV7-4,CASSWGTRWEQFF
14,TRBJ1-5,NA,TRBV6-1,CASSRGGGNQPQHF
14,TRBJ1-2,NA,TRBV5-1,CASSTRQGVYGYTF
12,TRBJ2-1,NA,TRBV7-9,CASSPHSPGAIF
13,TRBJ2-5,NA,TRBV27,CASSFRQAQTQYF
12,TRBJ1-2,NA,TRBV5-6,CASSFTGGGYTF
17,TRBJ2-3,NA,TRBV9,CASSVAGTGVLTDTQYF
14,TRBJ1-5,NA,TRBV6-6,CASSLDWSYQPQHF
14,TRBJ1-4,NA,TRBV6-1,CASSGTATNEKLFF
12,TRBJ2-7,NA,TRBV2,CASRETSREQYF
13,TRBJ1-1,NA,TRBV28,CATTIQMNTEAFF
15,TRBJ1-1,NA,TRBV6-6,CASSYRDRVNTEAFF
15,TRBJ2-1,NA,TRBV5-1,CASSFQGPPYNEQFF
19,TRBJ2-6,NA,TRBV27,CASSLTPGQGAPGANVLTF
15,TRBJ2-3,NA,TRBV2,CASSEALSGTDTQYF
14,TRBJ1-2,once,TRBV28,CASRSPGQGNGYTF
13,TRBJ2-7,few,TRBV6-6,CASATVAGSEQYF
13,TRBJ1-2,NA,TRBV28,CASSLTGPTGYTF
12,TRBJ1-4,few,TRBV6-6,CASRTGGEKLFF
16,TRBJ2-1,NA,TRBV6-6,CASSYPGTGWYNEQFF
15,TRBJ1-5,NA,TRBV2,CASRQGAGGNQPQHF